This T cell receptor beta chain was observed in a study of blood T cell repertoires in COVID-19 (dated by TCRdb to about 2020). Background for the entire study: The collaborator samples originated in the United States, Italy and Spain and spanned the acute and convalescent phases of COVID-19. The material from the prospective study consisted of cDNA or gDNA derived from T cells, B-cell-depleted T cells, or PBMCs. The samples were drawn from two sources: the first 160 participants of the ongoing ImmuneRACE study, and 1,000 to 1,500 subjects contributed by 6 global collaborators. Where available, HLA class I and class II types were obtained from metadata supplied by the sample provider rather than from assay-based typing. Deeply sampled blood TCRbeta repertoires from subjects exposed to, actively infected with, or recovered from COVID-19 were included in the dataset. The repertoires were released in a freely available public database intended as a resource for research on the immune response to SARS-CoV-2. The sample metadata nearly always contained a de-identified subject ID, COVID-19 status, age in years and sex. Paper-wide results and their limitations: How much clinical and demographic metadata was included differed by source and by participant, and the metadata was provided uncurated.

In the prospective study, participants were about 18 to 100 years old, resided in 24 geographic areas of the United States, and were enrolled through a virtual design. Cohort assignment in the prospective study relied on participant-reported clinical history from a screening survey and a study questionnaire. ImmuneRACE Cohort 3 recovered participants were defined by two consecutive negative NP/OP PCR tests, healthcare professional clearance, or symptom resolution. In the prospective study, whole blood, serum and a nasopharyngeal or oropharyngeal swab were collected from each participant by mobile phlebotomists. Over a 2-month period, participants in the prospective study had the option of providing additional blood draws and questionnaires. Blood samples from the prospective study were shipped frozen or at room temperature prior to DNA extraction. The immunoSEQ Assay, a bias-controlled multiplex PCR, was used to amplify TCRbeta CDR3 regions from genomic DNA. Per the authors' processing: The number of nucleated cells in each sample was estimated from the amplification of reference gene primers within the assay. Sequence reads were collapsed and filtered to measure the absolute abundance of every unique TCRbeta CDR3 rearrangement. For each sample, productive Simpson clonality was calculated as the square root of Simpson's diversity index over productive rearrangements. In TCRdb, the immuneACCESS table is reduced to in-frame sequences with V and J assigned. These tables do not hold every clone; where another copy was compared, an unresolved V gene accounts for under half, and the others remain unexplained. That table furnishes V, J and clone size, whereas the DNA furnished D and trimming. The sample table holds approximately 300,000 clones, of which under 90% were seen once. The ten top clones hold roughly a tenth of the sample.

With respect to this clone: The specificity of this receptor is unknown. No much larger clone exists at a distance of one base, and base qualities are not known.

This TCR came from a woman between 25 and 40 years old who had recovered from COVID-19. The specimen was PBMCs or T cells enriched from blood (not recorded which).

The CDR3 region has the sequence CSVDTNRENYGYTF. The DNA sequence is TGCAGCGTTGATACTAACAGGGAAAACTATGGCTACACCTTC. This chain is built from TRBV29-1 and TRBJ1-2; TRBD1 is a weak D gene call, 6 bases matching. CDR1 is given as SQVTM and CDR2 as ANQGSEA, both from the germline V gene. The CDR3, from cysteine to phenylalanine, totals 14 residues. Just the 42-base CDR3 DNA is kept, in frame starting at base 1. V lost 3 bases and J lost 2 bases; the stretch between them is 13 bases long.